This T cell receptor beta chain was recovered during a study of shared clonotypes between healthy human individuals. Repertoires were generated with immunoSEQ multiplex PCR, while TCRdb's copy carries only in-frame clones and drops some. The sample gives around 990,000 clones, roughly 77% of which show up once; 0.89% is in the top ten. Regarding the study as a whole: Rarefaction indicated that sorted-subset sequencing remained incomplete although depth was large. The generation probabilities recorded for non-shared clonotypes fell below those of clonotypes shared by all four donors. An effect of sequencing depth on clonotype sharing among donors was expected.

Germline CDR1 reads MDHEN; CDR2 reads SYDVKM. The CDR3 is 14 residues long. V was clipped by 1 base and J by 6 bases, with 10 bases between them. As for this clone: The antigen is not known.

The chain carries TRBV28 and TRBJ1-5; D is perhaps TRBD1 (5 bases). The sequenced sample consisted of memory CD4+ T cells from PBMCs. Sample subset: CD45RA-negative fraction. The sequence was collected from a man aged 18 to 30 in good health. Some clones in this sample may be carry-over from other donors' samples. In nucleotides, the CDR3 is TGTGCCAGCAGTTTATACTTGGGGGGTCAGCCCCAGCATTTT. This gives the protein CASSLYLGGQPQHF. Using reference TRBV28 and TRBJ1-5 for the parts outside the CDR3, the full variable domain is DVKVTQSSRYLVKRTGEKVFLECVQDMDHENMFWYRQDPGLGLRLIYFSYDVKMKEKGDIPEGYSVSREKKERFSLILESASTNQTSMYLCASSLYLGGQPQHFGDGTRLSIL.